This TCR beta chain emerged from a study of CD8+CD57+ T cells in acquired aplastic anemia. The CDR3 totals 15 residues. CDR1 and CDR2 (germline): DFQATT, SNEGSKA (reference sequence). The V gene end was trimmed by 0 bases and the J gene end by 1 base; junction bases not matched to a gene: 4. TCR beta VDJ combinations and CDR3 sequences were profiled from genomic DNA. From the reads, TCRdb called clonotypes with MiXCR, one entry per CDR3 protein. This sample yields 450,000 to 550,000 distinct CDR3 sequences, of which more than 25% are seen a single time; approximately 0.82% belongs to the top ten. Before being chosen for sequencing, patients had shown CD8+CD57+ cell expansion by flow cytometry. Ten or more counts support this clonotype.

Sample: sorted CD4+, CD8+, or CD8+CD57+ T cells (not recorded which) from PBMCs. The chain has TRBV20-1 and TRBJ1-1, with TRBD1 matching 8 bases. This TCR was recovered from a human donor with aplastic anemia. This CDR3 reads CSARDTGTGNTEAFF. CDR3 DNA sequence: TGCAGTGCTAGAGATACAGGGACAGGGAACACTGAAGCTTTCTTT.